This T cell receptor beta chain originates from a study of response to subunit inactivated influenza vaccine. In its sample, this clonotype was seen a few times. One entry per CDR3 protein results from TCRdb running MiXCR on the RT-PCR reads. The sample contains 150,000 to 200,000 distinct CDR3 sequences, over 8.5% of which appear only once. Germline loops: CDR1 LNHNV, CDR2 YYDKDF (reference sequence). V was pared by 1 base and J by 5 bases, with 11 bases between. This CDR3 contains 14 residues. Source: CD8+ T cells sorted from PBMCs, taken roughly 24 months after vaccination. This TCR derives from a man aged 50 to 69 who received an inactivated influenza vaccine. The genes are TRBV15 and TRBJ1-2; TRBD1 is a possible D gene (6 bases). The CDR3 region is CATSRVGGGYGYTF. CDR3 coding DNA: TGTGCCACCAGCAGAGTTGGGGGCGGGTATGGCTACACCTTC.